The 11 T cell receptor beta chains listed next were all sequenced from one sample in a study of blood T cell repertoires in COVID-19. The assay was immunoSEQ multiplex PCR, and TCRdb's table has in-frame clones only and misses some. The sample includes 250,000 to 300,000 clones, about 90% of them seen just once. Sequenced input: peripheral blood. These TCRs come from a woman aged 25 to 45 with COVID-19, enrolled during active disease.

The V and J genes are TRBV4-1 and TRBJ2-7; tentatively, D is TRBD1 (5 bases). From germline, CDR1 is MGHRA and CDR2 YSYEKL. The V gene lost 1 base and the J gene lost 2 bases, with 9 bases spanning the gap. The CDR3 extends over 14 amino acids. The CDR3 region has the DNA TGCGCCAGCAGCCAAGGATGGGGCACCTACGAGCAGTACTTC. Its translation is CASSQGWGTYEQYF.

V and J are TRBV29-1 and TRBJ2-3; TRBD1 matches at 8 bases. Per germline, CDR1 SQVTM and CDR2 ANQGSEA. The CDR3 loop spans 15 amino acids. Trimming removed 3 bases from V and 1 base from J; junction bases left unmatched: 6. CDR3 in DNA: TGCAGCGTTGAGGCGGAACAGGGGGGCACAGATACGCAGTATTTT. Amino acids: CSVEAEQGGTDTQYF.

The gene calls are TRBV7-9 and TRBJ1-5; 8 bases agree with TRBD1. V shed 5 bases, J shed 5 bases, and the junction held 5 bases outside the gene matches. Germline V gene sequence: CDR1 SEHNR, CDR2 FQNEAQ (reference sequence). There are 14 residues in the CDR3. The CDR3 DNA reads TGTGCCAGCAGCCCCTCGACAGGGGATCAGCCCCAGCATTTT. Protein product: CASSPSTGDQPQHF.

V and J are TRBV5-1 and TRBJ2-1; TRBD2 agrees at 9 bases. Per germline, CDR1 SGHRS and CDR2 YFSETQ. V shed 0 bases and J 0 bases; nucleotides not matched to a gene: 4. The CDR3 is 17 residues long. The DNA of the CDR3 is TGCGCCAGCAGCTTGGGTCTAGCGGGGTCCTCCTACAATGAGCAGTTCTTC. Protein sequence: CASSLGLAGSSYNEQFF.

This chain connects TRBV6-6 to TRBJ1-6; 8 bases agree with TRBD1. The CDR3 extends over 13 amino acids. The ends lost 7 bases at V and 9 bases at J; junction bases unmatched: 5. Germline V CDR1 and CDR2: MNHNY, SVGAGI (reference sequence). The chain's CDR3 is CASKGQGFSPLHF. CDR3 DNA: TGTGCCAGCAAAGGACAGGGCTTTTCACCCCTCCACTTT.

This chain joins TRBV29-1 and TRBJ1-1, with D tentatively TRBD1 (5 bases). This CDR3 has 12 residues. V lost 5 bases to trimming and J lost 5 bases, with 12 bases between them. Germline V gene data show CDR1 as SQVTM and CDR2 as ANQGSEA. CDR3 in amino acids: CSVRAGQTEAFF. CDR3 nucleotides: TGCAGCGTTCGGGCAGGGCAAACTGAAGCTTTCTTT. The whole variable domain, remainder taken from reference TRBV29-1 and TRBJ1-1, is SAVISQKPSRDICQRGTSLTIQCQVDSQVTMMFWYRQQPGQSLTLIATANQGSEATYESGFVIDKFPISRPNLTFSTLTVSNMSPEDSSIYLCSVRAGQTEAFFGQGTRLTVV.

This clone occurred once. The chain combines TRBV23-1 with TRBJ2-4; D gene uncertain. TRBV23-1 is treated as an ORF (open reading frame) with a function not yet certain. The V end was cut by 8 bases, the J end by 1 base, with 24 bases between. The CDR3 spans 18 residues. The CDR3 DNA reads as TGCGCCAGCCGGAAGACTCTGCTGGTGGCGTGGGCCAAAAACATTCAGTACTTC. The encoded protein is CASRKTLLVAWAKNIQYF.

This clone is a singleton in its sample. V is TRBV6-2 or TRBV6-3 and J is TRBJ2-1; a weak D match, TRBD2 (6 bases). The ends were cut back, 4 bases at V and 6 bases at J, with 19 bases in the middle. The CDR3 loop spans 16 amino acids. From germline, CDR1 is MNHEY and CDR2 SVGEGT. This CDR3 reads CASSFLFRGATNEQFF. CDR3 nucleotide sequence: TGTGCCAGCAGTTTCCTATTTCGCGGGGCCACCAATGAGCAGTTCTTC.

V gene TRBV4-1 combines with J gene TRBJ2-7; 8 bases map to TRBD2. Germline CDR1 MGHRA, CDR2 YSYEKL. The CDR3 runs 18 residues. Trimming cost V 1 base and J 0 bases; bases outside gene matches: 11. Here the CDR3 DNA reads TGCGCCAGCAGCCAAGCCGACCGGTTCAGCGGGGGCTCCTACGAGCAGTACTTC. Its translation is CASSQADRFSGGSYEQYF.

This clone was observed a few times. J is TRBJ2-7 and V is TRBV13, with 13 nucleotides matching TRBD2. The CDR3 loop spans 16 amino acids. The V and J ends lost 10 bases and 1 base, in that order; junction bases with no gene match: 10. The germline V gene has CDR1 PRHDT and CDR2 FYEKMQ (reference sequence). The CDR3 region is CATAVWTSGGSYEQYF. The CDR3 DNA reads as TGTGCCACAGCAGTCTGGACTAGCGGGGGTTCCTACGAGCAGTACTTC.

This chain joins TRBV6-5 and TRBJ1-6; TRBD1 matches at 7 bases. Trimming took 8 bases from V and 3 from J; bases not matched to a gene: 4. The length of the CDR3 is 14 residues. Looked up from germline, CDR1 is MNHEY and CDR2 is SVGAGI. The CDR3 region is CASVGQVYNSPLHF. Written as DNA, the CDR3 is TGTGCCAGCGTCGGACAGGTCTATAATTCACCCCTCCACTTT.